This TCR beta chain was recorded in a study of vaccination effects on CD4 cells after COVID-19. V was clipped by 1 base and J by 6 bases; unmatched bases: 5. The CDR3 has 15 amino acids. The germline gives CDR1 MNHEY, CDR2 SMNVEV (reference sequence). Pools of viral peptides were used by the ViraFEST assay to expand antigen-specific CD4+ T cells ahead of sequencing. With approximately ten days of culture completed, CD4+ T cells were isolated. All participants had two doses of either the BNT162b2 or mRNA-1273 vaccine. A density of more than 1.5 million PBMC per well was used; these cells were cultured with 9.5 to 10 IU/ml IL-2 and about 9.4 ug/ml peptides. Repertoires were generated with immunoSEQ multiplex PCR, while TCRdb's copy carries only in-frame clones and drops some. The sample carries around 25,000 clones, roughly 76% recorded once. Concerning this clone itself: The target antigen is unknown.

General study findings and limits: Clonal contraction was marked in infection- and vaccine-induced clones late after vaccination.

The V and J genes are TRBV27 and TRBJ2-2; 7 bases line up with TRBD2. The source material was CD4+ T cells from PBMCs cultured with SARS-CoV-2 spike peptides, sampled after COVID-19 vaccination. The receptor's source is a human donor who received a COVID-19 vaccine. Some clones in this sample may be carry-over from other donors' samples. Here the CDR3 reads CASSLLGAGPGELFF. CDR3 DNA sequence: TGTGCCAGCAGTTTATTAGGAGCGGGGCCCGGGGAGCTGTTTTTT.